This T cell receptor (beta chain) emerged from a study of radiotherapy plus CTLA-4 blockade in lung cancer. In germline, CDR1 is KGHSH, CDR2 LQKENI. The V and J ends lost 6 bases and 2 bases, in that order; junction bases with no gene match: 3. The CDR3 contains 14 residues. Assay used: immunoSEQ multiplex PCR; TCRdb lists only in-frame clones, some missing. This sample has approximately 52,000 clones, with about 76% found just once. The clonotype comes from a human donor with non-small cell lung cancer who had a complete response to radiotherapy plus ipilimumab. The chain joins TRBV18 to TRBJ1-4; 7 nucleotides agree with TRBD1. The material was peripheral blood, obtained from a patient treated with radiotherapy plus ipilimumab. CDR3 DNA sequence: TGTGCCAGCTCGGAGGGACAGACTAATGAAAAACTGTTTTTT. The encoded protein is CASSEGQTNEKLFF.